The rows below give T cell receptor beta chains drawn from one sample of a study of T-cell memory formation after mild COVID-19. Via MiXCR, TCRdb re-called the 5' RACE reads, giving one row per CDR3 protein. The sample lists approximately 150,000 distinct CDR3 sequences; about 6.1% were seen once. Sequenced input: PBMCs or a T cell subset sorted from them (not recorded which). The receptors were sampled from an adult woman who had mild COVID-19 (a few samples of this study predate the infection). Cell type and time point are not known. Both conserved end residues are part of each CDR3. Each record gives: D gene, J gene, V gene, clone size, CDR3 protein, CDR3 DNA. A D gene is named only where the DNA matches it firmly. Only some rows state a clone size, as once, few, many or a class for expanded clones.

NA | TRBJ2-3 | TRBV29-1 | many | CSVEGRTDSTDTQYF | TGCAGCGTTGAAGGGAGGACAGATAGCACAGATACGCAGTATTTT
NA | TRBJ2-3 | TRBV27 | many | CASRLQGVGDTQYF | TGTGCCAGCAGACTACAGGGAGTGGGAGATACGCAGTATTTT
NA | TRBJ2-5 | TRBV24-1 | few | CATSDRRSQETQYF | TGTGCCACCAGTGATCGACGGTCCCAAGAGACCCAGTACTTC
TRBD1 | TRBJ1-1 | TRBV12-3/TRBV12-4 | NA | CASVYRGSVFF | TGTGCCAGTGTTTACAGGGGATCAGTTTTCTTT
NA | TRBJ2-2 | TRBV12-3/TRBV12-4 | few | CASEGSGELFF | TGTGCCAGCGAGGGGTCCGGGGAGCTGTTTTTT
NA | TRBJ2-3 | TRBV7-6 | many | CASTLLTSGSADTQYF | TGTGCCAGCACCCTACTGACTTCGGGTAGCGCAGATACGCAGTATTTT
NA | TRBJ2-7 | TRBV29-1 | many | CSGGTNSYEQYF | TGCAGCGGGGGGACAAACTCCTACGAGCAGTACTTC
NA | TRBJ1-5 | TRBV20-1 | many | CSARDSRRDGVPQHF | TGCAGTGCTAGAGATTCCCGCAGGGACGGTGTCCCCCAGCATTTT
TRBD1 | TRBJ1-1 | TRBV9 | NA | CASSSRQGALGTEAFF | TGTGCCAGCAGCTCACGACAGGGAGCGTTGGGCACTGAAGCTTTCTTT
NA | TRBJ2-5 | TRBV4-1 | NA | CASSQPQEQETQYF | TGCGCCAGCAGCCAACCCCAGGAGCAAGAGACCCAGTACTTC
NA | TRBJ2-1 | TRBV5-1 | few | CASRNSHNEQFF | TGCGCCAGCAGAAACAGTCACAATGAGCAGTTCTTC
TRBD1 | TRBJ2-7 | TRBV20-1 | many | CSASRPGTGGEQYF | TGCAGTGCAAGTAGGCCCGGGACAGGGGGCGAGCAGTACTTC
NA | TRBJ2-7 | TRBV4-3 | NA | CASSQHRGGSYEQYF | TGCGCCAGCAGCCAACACAGAGGGGGTTCCTACGAGCAGTACTTC
NA | TRBJ2-3 | TRBV10-3 | many | CATMPQDTQYF | TGTGCCACCATGCCTCAGGATACGCAGTATTTT